This T cell receptor (beta chain) came from a study of tumor-infiltrating lymphocytes in primary liver carcinoma. Turning to the study itself: Samples returned roughly 3.65 to 7.13 million productive TCRbeta reads, a yield that was similar across tissue types.

This CDR3 spans 16 amino acids. The germline gives CDR1 SGHAT, CDR2 FQNNGV. Reverse transcription of about 500 ng total RNA with a constant-region primer produced TCR beta cDNA. Researchers made the TCR beta libraries by running three nested multiplex PCR rounds with slightly modified ARM-PCR. Use of TRBV1-TRBV30 forward primers with a C-beta reverse primer characterized the first two PCR rounds, which lasted about 10 cycles each. TCRdb re-analysed the multiplex PCR reads in MiXCR, keeping a single row per CDR3 protein. In the table there are fewer than 400,000 distinct CDR3 sequences, almost 60% of which are singletons. Germline DNA was also extracted, with blood RNA taken from unsorted whole blood. It was before surgery that about 3.7 milliliters of peripheral blood were collected. Note on this clonotype: At one boundary the junction diverges from the germline segment, which might be a read error.

The receptor comes from a woman aged 30 to 39 with primary liver carcinoma and hepatitis B virus infection. The sample consisted of peripheral blood. J is TRBJ2-2 and V is TRBV11-2; 9 nucleotides agree with TRBD1. CDR3 bases: TGTGCCAGCATCTCCGGACAGGGGATAAGCCCCGGGAAGCTGTTTTTT. This translates into CASISGQGISPGKLFF.